This TCR beta chain stems from a study of cytomegalovirus exposure and HLA in healthy donors. As for the study in general: Sequencing of approximately 190 million T cells in an earlier analysis found around 110 million unique TCR beta sequences. Samples from HLA-typed donors yielded approximately 88 million unique TCRs in an early data release.

The PCR was carried out with 60 Vbeta primers and 13 Jbeta primers. The protocol was immunoSEQ multiplex PCR, while the TCRdb copy is restricted to in-frame clones and leaves out a portion. The data hold roughly 300,000 clones, with approximately 90% observed a single time. The CDR3 loop spans 14 amino acids. Trimming removed 5 bases from V and 5 bases from J; junction bases left unmatched: 4. Germline V gives CDR1 SEHNR, CDR2 FQNEAQ (reference sequence). Whole-study findings and limits: As was reported, the HLA-A and HLA-B alleles of most subjects were accurately predicted from TCR beta sequences.

As regards this clone: Its antigen is not known.

Sequenced sample: PBMCs. The chain couples TRBV7-9 to TRBJ2-3, with 10 bases identical to TRBD1. This clonotype was obtained from a man aged 35-49 years in good health and CMV-seropositive. This CDR3 reads CASSHWDRGDTQYF. The CDR3 DNA is TGTGCCAGCAGCCATTGGGACAGGGGAGATACGCAGTATTTT.